This T cell receptor (beta chain) was captured by sequencing in a study of vaccination and CD4 T cells after COVID-19. For the study at large: Investigators drew the post-COVID samples a median around 93 days after diagnosis, with a range of 35 to 161. Study conclusions and caveats: Convalescent patients gained a median 86.3% of their reactive clones only post-vaccination.

Of note for this clonotype: Its antigen remains unidentified.

Once obtained from cultured CD4+ T cells, the DNA was sequenced using the Oncomine TCR Beta short-read assay. Investigators obtained genomic DNA by extraction from cultured CD4+ T cells. Each CDR3 protein is one row after TCRdb ran MiXCR on the PCR reads. Of approximately 7,100 distinct CDR3 sequences listed, 40% to 50% were seen once; the top ten hold over 20%. Germline V CDR1 and CDR2: MDHEN, SYDVKM. The CDR3 is 16 residues long. J lost 6 bases, V lost 5 bases, and 16 bases had no gene match. Treatment meaning: roughly 11-day PBMC culture with coronavirus spike peptide pools or control peptides (ViraFEST assay). Gathering of the CD4+ T cells, from the unexposed donor, took place before the COVID-19 pandemic (2011-2018).

V and J are TRBV28 and TRBJ2-7; TRBD1 agrees at 7 bases. What was sequenced was CD4+ T cells from blood, cultured in vitro. The source of this sequence is a human donor in good health. The CDR3 sequence: CASSQLGTAMGGEQYF. The CDR3 DNA reads as TGTGCCAGCAGTCAACTTGGGACAGCTATGGGCGGCGAGCAGTACTTC.